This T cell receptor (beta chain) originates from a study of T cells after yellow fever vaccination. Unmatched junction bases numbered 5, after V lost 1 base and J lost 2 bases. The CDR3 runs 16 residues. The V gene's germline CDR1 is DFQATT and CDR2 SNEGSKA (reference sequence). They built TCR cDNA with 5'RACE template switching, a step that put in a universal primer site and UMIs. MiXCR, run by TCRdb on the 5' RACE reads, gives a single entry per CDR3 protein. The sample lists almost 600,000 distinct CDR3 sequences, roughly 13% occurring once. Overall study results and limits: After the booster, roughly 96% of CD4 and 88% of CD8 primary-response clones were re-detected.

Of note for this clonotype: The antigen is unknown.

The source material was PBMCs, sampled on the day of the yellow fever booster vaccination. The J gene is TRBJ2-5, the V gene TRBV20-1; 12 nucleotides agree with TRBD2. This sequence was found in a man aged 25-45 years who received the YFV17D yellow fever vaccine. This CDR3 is CSARGWTSGNQETQYF. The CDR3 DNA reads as TGCAGTGCTAGAGGATGGACTAGCGGGAATCAAGAGACCCAGTACTTC.